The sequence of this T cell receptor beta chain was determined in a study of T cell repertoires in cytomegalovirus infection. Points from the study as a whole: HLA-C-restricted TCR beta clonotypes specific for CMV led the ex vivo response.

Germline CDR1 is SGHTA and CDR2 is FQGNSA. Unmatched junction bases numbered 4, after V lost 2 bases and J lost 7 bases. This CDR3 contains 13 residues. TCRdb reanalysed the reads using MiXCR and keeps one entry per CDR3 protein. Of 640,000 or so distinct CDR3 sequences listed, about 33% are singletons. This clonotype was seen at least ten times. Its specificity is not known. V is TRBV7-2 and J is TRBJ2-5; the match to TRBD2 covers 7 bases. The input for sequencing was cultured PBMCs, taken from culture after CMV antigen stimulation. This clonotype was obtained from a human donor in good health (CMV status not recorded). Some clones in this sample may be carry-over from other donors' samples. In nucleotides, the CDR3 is TGTGCCAGCAGCTTATGGGGACTACCGACCCAGTACTTC. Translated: CASSLWGLPTQYF.